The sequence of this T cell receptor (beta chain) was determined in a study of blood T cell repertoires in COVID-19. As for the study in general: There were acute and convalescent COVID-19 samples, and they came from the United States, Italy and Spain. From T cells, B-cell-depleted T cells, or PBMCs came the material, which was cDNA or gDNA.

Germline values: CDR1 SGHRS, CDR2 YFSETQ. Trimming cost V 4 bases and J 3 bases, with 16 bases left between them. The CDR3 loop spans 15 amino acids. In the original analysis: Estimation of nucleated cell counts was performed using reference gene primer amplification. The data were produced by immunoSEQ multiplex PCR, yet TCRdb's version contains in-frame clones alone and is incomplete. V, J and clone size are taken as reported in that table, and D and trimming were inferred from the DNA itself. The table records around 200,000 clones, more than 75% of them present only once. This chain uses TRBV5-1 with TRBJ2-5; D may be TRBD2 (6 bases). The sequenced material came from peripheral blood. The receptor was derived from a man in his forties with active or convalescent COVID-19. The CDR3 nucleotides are TGCGCCAGCAGCCCGGGGGACGGGGGAAAAGAGACCCAGTACTTC. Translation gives CASSPGDGGKETQYF. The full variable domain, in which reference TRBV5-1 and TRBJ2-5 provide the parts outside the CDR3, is KAGVTQTPRYLIKTRGQQVTLSCSPISGHRSVSWYQQTPGQGLQFLFEYFSETQRNKGNFPGRFSGRQFSNSRSEMNVSTLELGDSALYLCASSPGDGGKETQYFGPGTRLLVL.